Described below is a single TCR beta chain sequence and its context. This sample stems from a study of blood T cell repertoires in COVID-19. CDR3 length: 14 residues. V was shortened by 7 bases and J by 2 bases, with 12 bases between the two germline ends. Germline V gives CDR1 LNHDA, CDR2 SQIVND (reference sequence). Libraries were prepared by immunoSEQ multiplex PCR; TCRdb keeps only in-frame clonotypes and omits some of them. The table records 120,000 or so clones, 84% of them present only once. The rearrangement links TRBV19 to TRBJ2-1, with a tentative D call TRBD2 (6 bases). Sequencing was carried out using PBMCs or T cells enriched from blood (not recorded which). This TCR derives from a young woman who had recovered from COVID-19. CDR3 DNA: TGTGCCAGTACCCCCGGGGGTCCCTACAATGAGCAGTTCTTC. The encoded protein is CASTPGGPYNEQFF. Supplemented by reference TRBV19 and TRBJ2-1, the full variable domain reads DGGITQSPKYLFRKEGQNVTLSCEQNLNHDAMYWYRQDPGQGLRLIYYSQIVNDFQKGDIAEGYSVSREKKESFPLTVTSAQKNPTAFYLCASTPGGPYNEQFFGPGTRLTVL.